A selection of T cell receptor beta chains follows, all from one sample in a study of blood T cell repertoires in COVID-19. Produced via immunoSEQ multiplex PCR; TCRdb's table is partial and in-frame only. The sample has fewer than 200,000 clones; around nine tenths are singletons. The sample comprised peripheral blood. Every receptor here comes from a woman aged 70 to 79 with COVID-19, enrolled during active disease. CDR3s include the opening cysteine and the closing phenylalanine or tryptophan. Each record gives: V gene, D gene, clone size, J gene, CDR3 DNA, CDR3 protein. A D gene is named only where the DNA matches it firmly. Expanded clones get a size class; other rows say once, few or many, or leave the size out.

TRBV15,.,.,TRBJ1-1,TGTGCCACTCAAAGAGATCGGGGAGTGACTGAAGCTTTCTTT,CATQRDRGVTEAFF
TRBV19,TRBD1,few,TRBJ2-5,TGTGCCAGTAGTCAGGGACAGGGGGCCCGGTACCAAGAGACCCAGTACTTC,CASSQGQGARYQETQYF
TRBV30,.,.,TRBJ1-6,TGTGCCTGGAGAGCGGGGTTTAATTCACCCCTCCACTTT,CAWRAGFNSPLHF
TRBV6-5,TRBD2,once,TRBJ2-1,TGTGCCAGCAGGCAGGGACTAGCGGCCTACAATGAGCAGTTCTTC,CASRQGLAAYNEQFF
TRBV6-5,.,once,TRBJ1-6,TGTGCCAGCAGCCGCGATGTCAGACTCAATTCACCCCTCCACTTT,CASSRDVRLNSPLHF
TRBV19,TRBD2,.,TRBJ2-7,TGTGCCAGTAGTACCTCTGGGACTAGCGGAATTAGCTCCTACGAGCAGTACTTC,CASSTSGTSGISSYEQYF
TRBV11-2,TRBD2,.,TRBJ2-3,TGTGCCAGCAGCCTTGCGGGACTAGCGGGGGGGGCCGATACGCAGTATTTT,CASSLAGLAGGADTQYF
TRBV7-2,TRBD1,.,TRBJ1-1,TGTGCCAGCAGCTTAGATTCGACCGGGACAGGGGCCCATGAAGCTTTCTTT,CASSLDSTGTGAHEAFF
TRBV7-3,TRBD1,.,TRBJ2-3,TGTGCCAGCAGCCCGGGGCAGAGCAGGGGGAAGTTGACGCAGTATTTT,CASSPGQSRGKLTQYF
TRBV15,.,.,TRBJ1-1,TGTGCCACCAGCAGGCAGCCTTGGGGCATAAACGCTGAAGCTTTCTTT,CATSRQPWGINAEAFF
TRBV9,.,.,TRBJ2-1,TGTGCCAGCAGCGTAGGGTCGGGGAGCTCCTACAATGAGCAGTTCTTC,CASSVGSGSSYNEQFF
TRBV20-1,TRBD2,.,TRBJ2-1,TGCAGTGCTAGTCGCGGGAGGTTTAATGAGCAGTTCTTC,CSASRGRFNEQFF
TRBV19,.,once,TRBJ1-5,TGTGCCAGTAGTATAGCCGCGGGCAATCAGCCCCAGCATTTT,CASSIAAGNQPQHF
TRBV28,.,.,TRBJ2-7,TGTGCCAGCAGTCCACAATCTAGCCACGAGCAGTACTTC,CASSPQSSHEQYF
TRBV18,TRBD2,once,TRBJ2-1,TGTGCCAGCTCATCTAGCGGGAGGATCTTCTTC,CASSSSGRIFF
TRBV19,.,.,TRBJ2-2,TGTGCCAGTAAGGTACTAGCAACCGGGGAGCTGTTTTTT,CASKVLATGELFF
TRBV19,.,.,TRBJ2-5,TGTGCCAGTAGTATAGGAGAGCAAGAGACCCAGTACTTC,CASSIGEQETQYF
TRBV27,.,.,TRBJ2-7,TGTGCCAGCAGTTCCCGGAGCGGCTACGAGCAGTACTTC,CASSSRSGYEQYF
TRBV6-6,.,.,TRBJ2-1,TGTGCCAGCAGGATGGGGGGATCCTACAATGAGCAGTTCTTC,CASRMGGSYNEQFF
TRBV28,.,once,TRBJ1-6,TGTGCCAGCAGCCTGGACAGTAATTCACCCCTCCACTTT,CASSLDSNSPLHF
TRBV3-1/TRBV3-2,.,.,TRBJ1-1,TGTGCCAGCAGCCCTACCGGGACAATGGGCACTGAAGCTTTCTTT,CASSPTGTMGTEAFF
TRBV10-3,TRBD2,.,TRBJ2-7,TGTGCCATCGGTGGGACTAGCGGATCCTACGAGCAGTACTTC,CAIGGTSGSYEQYF
TRBV15,.,.,TRBJ2-5,TGTGCCACCAGCAGAGGGGGGACTGTCCAAGAGACCCAGTACTTC,CATSRGGTVQETQYF
TRBV4-3,.,.,TRBJ1-2,TGCGCCAGCAGCCAAGATAGGAGGCGACTCTACACCTTC,CASSQDRRRLYTF
TRBV6-5,.,.,TRBJ1-5,TGTGCCAGCAGTTACTCCCAGGGTTTCCAGCCCCAGCATTTT,CASSYSQGFQPQHF
TRBV10-3,TRBD2,.,TRBJ2-1,TGTGCCATCAGGACTAGCGGGACCAATGAGCAGTTCTTC,CAIRTSGTNEQFF
TRBV12-3/TRBV12-4,.,few,TRBJ1-2,TGTGCCAGCAGTTTTGCCGTCGGCTATGGCTACACCTTC,CASSFAVGYGYTF
TRBV5-1,.,.,TRBJ1-5,TGCGCCAGCAGCTTGGAGGGGATGAGCAATCAGCCCCAGCATTTT,CASSLEGMSNQPQHF
TRBV4-2,TRBD1,.,TRBJ2-2,TGTGCCAGCAGCCAAGTGGTGGGACAGGGGAGCGGAGGCACCGGGGAGCTGTTTTTT,CASSQVVGQGSGGTGELFF
TRBV12-3/TRBV12-4,.,.,TRBJ2-1,TGTGCCAGCAGCTTTAGCCGTCAAGCTGAGCAGTTCTTC,CASSFSRQAEQFF
TRBV12-3/TRBV12-4,.,.,TRBJ1-5,TGTGCCAGCAGTTTAAGCGATAGTCCCCAGCATTTT,CASSLSDSPQHF
TRBV10-3,.,.,TRBJ1-5,TGTGCCATCAGTGACGGTGGACAGAATCAGCCCCAGCATTTT,CAISDGGQNQPQHF
TRBV7-9,.,.,TRBJ1-1,TGTGCCAGCAGCTTACAGGGGCAGGGCACTGAAGCTTTCTTT,CASSLQGQGTEAFF
TRBV7-6,.,.,TRBJ2-5,TGTGCCAGCAGCCTTATGTTGGCGGAGGGGTCGGAGACCCAGTACTTC,CASSLMLAEGSETQYF
TRBV2,.,.,TRBJ1-6,TGTGCCAGCAGTGCCGACAGAGTCAATTCACCCCTCCACTTT,CASSADRVNSPLHF
TRBV4-2,TRBD2,.,TRBJ2-7,TGTGCCAGCAGCCCTACTAGCGGGAGTAGGGACGAGCAGTACTTC,CASSPTSGSRDEQYF
TRBV7-2,.,few,TRBJ1-3,TGTGCCAGCAGCTTAGTAGCGGGAGCTGGAAACACCATATATTTT,CASSLVAGAGNTIYF
TRBV4-3,.,.,TRBJ1-2,TGCGCCAGCAGCCAAGATTCGTATGGCTACACCTTC,CASSQDSYGYTF
TRBV29-1,.,.,TRBJ1-3,TGCAGCGTTGCCAGGTCCCGACCCTCTGGAAACACCATATATTTT,CSVARSRPSGNTIYF
TRBV27,TRBD1,few,TRBJ2-7,TGTGCCAGTTGGGACAGAGCCTACGAGCAGTACTTC,CASWDRAYEQYF
TRBV4-3,.,once,TRBJ2-2,TGCGCCAGCAGCCAGTCAGACAAGACTACGAACACCGGGGAGCTGTTTTTT,CASSQSDKTTNTGELFF
TRBV19,TRBD1,.,TRBJ2-4,TGTGCCAGTACCCTTAGGACAGGAGGAGCCAAAAACATTCAGTACTTC,CASTLRTGGAKNIQYF
TRBV23-1,.,.,TRBJ1-2,TGCGCCAGCAGTCATGAGGGTTCTAACTATGGCTACACCTTC,CASSHEGSNYGYTF
TRBV4-1,.,.,TRBJ2-1,TGCGCCAGCAGCCAATACTCCGGAGTGAATGAGCAGTTCTTC,CASSQYSGVNEQFF
TRBV27,.,few,TRBJ1-2,TGTGCCAGGGGGCGGGGTGGGTTGGATGGCTACACCTTC,CARGRGGLDGYTF
TRBV19,.,.,TRBJ1-1,TGTGCCAGTAGTATAGGACAGAACACTGAAGCTTTCTTT,CASSIGQNTEAFF
TRBV6-5,TRBD2,.,TRBJ2-1,TGTGCCAGCAGTTACATGGGACTAGCACGGGAGCAGTTCTTC,CASSYMGLAREQFF
TRBV7-9,TRBD1,few,TRBJ1-4,TGTGCCAGCAGCGGGACAGGGTTTGAAAAACTGTTTTTT,CASSGTGFEKLFF
TRBV3-1/TRBV3-2,.,once,TRBJ2-1,TGTGCCAGCAGCCAAGACTCGGCGGGCCACAATGAGCAGTTCTTC,CASSQDSAGHNEQFF
TRBV27,.,.,TRBJ1-3,TGTGCCAGCAGTGCCAGGGGCCGAACCTCTGGAAACACCATATATTTT,CASSARGRTSGNTIYF
TRBV7-3,TRBD1,many,TRBJ2-2,TGTGCCAGCAGCCAGGGACAGGGGGAAGTCGGGGAGCTGTTTTTT,CASSQGQGEVGELFF
TRBV5-1,.,.,TRBJ1-4,TGCGCCAGCAGCTCGACAGGCCAGAATGAAAAACTGTTTTTT,CASSSTGQNEKLFF
TRBV14,.,.,TRBJ1-6,TGTGCCAGCAGCCAAGGGAGACAGAACAATAATTCACCCCTCCACTTT,CASSQGRQNNNSPLHF
TRBV29-1,.,.,TRBJ1-1,TGCAGCGTTGAAGAACAGATGAACACTGAAGCTTTCTTT,CSVEEQMNTEAFF
TRBV7-3,TRBD2,.,TRBJ2-3,TGTGCCAGCAGCTTAACTCAAGGGACTAGCGGGGATACGCAGTATTTT,CASSLTQGTSGDTQYF